These 24 T cell receptor beta chains were all obtained from the same sample, sequenced in a study of PD-1 blockade in classical Hodgkin lymphoma. Described time point: cycle 4 day 1 (C4D1), after more than 5 weeks of nivolumab. Every patient experienced relapse after autologous stem cell transplantation, and brentuximab vedotin exposure varied. Measured with immunoSEQ multiplex PCR; TCRdb has only the in-frame clones, and not every one. The data hold roughly 100,000 clones, with 89% observed a single time. Sample: peripheral blood mononuclear cells (PBMCs), taken before the fourth cycle of nivolumab. The receptors here all came from a human donor with classical Hodgkin lymphoma.

The J gene is TRBJ2-5, the V gene TRBV6-5; 7 bases are shared with TRBD2. The V segment lost 4 bases and the J segment 4 bases; nucleotides outside the gene matches: 12. Germline V lookup: CDR1 MNHEY, CDR2 SVGAGI. This CDR3 is built from 16 residues. The CDR3 DNA reads as TGTGCCAGCAGTTCCTCGTGGGGGGGTGTAGGAGAGACCCAGTACTTC. Its protein product is CASSSSWGGVGETQYF.

The V call is TRBV6-6, the J call TRBJ1-2; D unclear. Between the trimmed V and J ends, which lost 6 bases and 5 bases, there was a span of 16 bases. Germline V lookup: CDR1 MNHNY, CDR2 SVGAGI (reference sequence). The CDR3 consists of 14 residues. CDR3 in amino acids: CASRDDSAWYGYTF. In DNA form, the CDR3 reads TGTGCCAGCAGAGACGATTCGGCGTGGTATGGCTACACCTTC.

Only a few counts were recorded for this clone. V usage is TRBV7-2 and J usage is TRBJ2-7; D not resolved. Germline V gene data show CDR1 as SGHTA and CDR2 as FQGNSA. V was pared by 1 base and J by 7 bases, with 11 bases between. The CDR3 sequence is 13 residues long. Here the CDR3 reads CASSLDLGDEQYF. CDR3 DNA: TGTGCCAGCAGCTTAGATTTAGGAGATGAGCAGTACTTC.

The chain combines TRBV29-1 with TRBJ1-6; weak D call: TRBD1 (5 bases). V dropped 4 bases and J dropped 6 bases, with 10 bases sitting between them. There are 13 residues in the CDR3. From germline, CDR1 is SQVTM and CDR2 ANQGSEA. The CDR3 nucleotides are TGCAGCGTTGCCGTGGGACTTAATTCACCCCTCCACTTT. It is translated as CSVAVGLNSPLHF.

The V and J genes are TRBV6-5 and TRBJ2-7; TRBD1 matches 9 bases. After removal of 2 bases from V and 3 bases from J, the junction contained 5 bases not matched to a gene. CDR1 MNHEY and CDR2 SVGAGI come from the germline V gene. The length of the CDR3 is 15 residues. The CDR3 DNA follows: TGTGCCAGCAGTTACCGAGGACAGGGGAACTACGAGCAGTACTTC. Its protein is CASSYRGQGNYEQYF.

The chain carries TRBV10-3 and TRBJ2-3; 10 bases fit TRBD2. CDR1 is ENHRY and CDR2 is SYGVKD in the germline V gene. V dropped 2 bases and J dropped 2; count of bases not matched to a gene: 1. This CDR3 spans 15 amino acids. Here the CDR3 reads CAISETSGNTDTQYF. The CDR3 DNA sequence: TGTGCCATCAGTGAGACTAGCGGGAACACAGATACGCAGTATTTT.

This rearrangement joins TRBV4-2 to TRBJ2-7; TRBD2 aligns across 11 bases. CDR3 length: 19 amino acids. V trimming: 4 bases; J trimming: 3 bases; junction bases outside the gene matches: 17. Germline lookup yields CDR1 LGHNA and CDR2 YNFKEQ. The CDR3 region has the DNA TGTGCCAGCAGCCCCCTGGGGGACAGCACTAGCGGGAGTGGCTACGAGCAGTACTTC. This translates into CASSPLGDSTSGSGYEQYF.

V usage is TRBV5-1 and J usage is TRBJ1-1, with D possibly TRBD1 on 5 matching bases. This CDR3 spans 15 amino acids. Germline V gene data show CDR1 as SGHRS and CDR2 as YFSETQ. V lost 0 bases to trimming and J lost 5 bases, with 14 bases between them. Written as DNA, the CDR3 is TGCGCCAGCAGCTTGGAGGGACGGGAGAGGACTGAAGCTTTCTTT. This gives the protein CASSLEGRERTEAFF.

V gene TRBV21-1 combines with J gene TRBJ2-3; the D call of TRBD1 is as the table states it, not checked on the DNA. TRBV21-1 is classified as a pseudogene. CDR3 length: 16 residues. In DNA form, the CDR3 reads TGTGCCAGCTACCCCAATGGGACAGGCTTCACAGATACGCAGTATTTT. This codes for CASYPNGTGFTDTQYF.

In this sample, this clone turned up a few times. The V and J genes are TRBV6-6 and TRBJ2-7; D gene ambiguous. With 5 bases removed from V and 6 bases from J, the gap between germline ends came to 14 bases. CDR3 length equals 13 residues. Germline-derived CDR1 and CDR2 are MNHNY and SVGAGI (reference sequence). The CDR3 is CASSLKTVGEQYF. The CDR3 DNA reads as TGTGCCAGCAGTCTTAAGACGGTGGGCGAGCAGTACTTC.

This clone appeared once. The chain has TRBV5-6 and TRBJ2-4, with D perhaps matching TRBD2 (5 bases). CDR3 length: 16 amino acids. CDR1 SGHDT and CDR2 YYEEEE come from the germline V gene. The V and J ends lost 7 bases and 6 bases respectively, with 23 bases between them. In DNA, the CDR3 is TGTGCCAGCGCCGAAAGTGGACGGGGAAACCTAAACATTCAGTACTTC. Protein sequence: CASAESGRGNLNIQYF. The full variable domain, its missing parts supplied by reference TRBV5-6 and TRBJ2-4, is DAGVTQSPTHLIKTRGQQVTLRCSPKSGHDTVSWYQQALGQGPQFIFQYYEEEERQRGNFPDRFSGHQFPNYSSELNVNALLLGDSALYLCASAESGRGNLNIQYFGAGTRLSVL.

The chain joins TRBV11-2 to TRBJ2-3; D not certain. Germline CDR1 and CDR2: SGHAT and FQNNGV. V was shortened by 5 bases and J by 5 bases, with 11 bases between the two germline ends. CDR3 length equals 13 residues. CDR3 residues: CASSLRLGDTQYF. Written as DNA, the CDR3 is TGTGCCAGCAGCCTTAGACTGGGAGATACGCAGTATTTT. Filled out from reference TRBV11-2 and TRBJ2-3, the complete variable domain reads EAGVAQSPRYKIIEKRQSVAFWCNPISGHATLYWYQQILGQGPKLLIQFQNNGVVDDSQLPKDRFSAERLKGVDSTLKIQPAKLEDSAVYLCASSLRLGDTQYFGPGTRLTVL.

This rearrangement joins TRBV6-1 to TRBJ2-7; TRBD1 aligns across 7 bases. The V gene's germline CDR1 is MNHNS and CDR2 SASEGT. J lost 4 bases, V lost 9 bases, and 9 bases had no gene match. This CDR3 region has 13 residues. The CDR3 DNA is TGTGCCAGTGGACAGGCAACTTTTTACGAGCAGTACTTC. This codes for CASGQATFYEQYF.

V and J are TRBV4-3 and TRBJ2-2; D not certain. V lost 3 bases and J 7 bases, leaving 9 bases between the germline ends. The CDR3 has 13 amino acids. CDR1 and CDR2 from the germline V gene are LGHNA and YSLEER. The CDR3 is CASSHPLFGELFF. The CDR3 DNA is TGCGCCAGCAGCCATCCCTTGTTCGGGGAGCTGTTTTTT.

The sample holds a few counts of this clone. The CDR3 reads CASSFGGSTGELFF. CDR3 bases: TGTGCCAGCAGCTTCGGGGGCAGCACCGGGGAGCTGTTTTTT. The rearrangement links TRBV7-9 to TRBJ2-2; D may match TRBD1 or TRBD2 (6 bases each). The CDR3 contains 14 residues. Trimming took 3 bases from V and 4 from J, leaving 9 bases between them. The germline gives CDR1 SEHNR, CDR2 FQNEAQ (reference sequence).

This clone has only one observation. This CDR3 reads CASSLGTAPANEKLFF. CDR3 nucleotides: TGTGCCAGCAGCTTGGGAACGGCGCCCGCTAATGAAAAACTGTTTTTT. The chain combines TRBV5-8 with TRBJ1-4, with no clear D. The germline gives CDR1 SGHTS, CDR2 YDEGEE. The CDR3 has 16 amino acids. Trimming shortened V by 0 bases and J by 3 bases, and 12 bases separated the two germline ends.

The V and J genes are TRBV5-3 and TRBJ2-7; 9 positions match TRBD1. TRBV5-3 is reported as an ORF; its role is uncertain. The CDR3 covers 20 residues. V was clipped by 4 bases and J by 7 bases; unmatched bases: 27. The CDR3 DNA follows: TGTGCCAGAAGCCCCCGGGACAGGGATATCGGTCGGGCGACGAGACGGGAGCAGTACTTC. It codes for CARSPRDRDIGRATRREQYF.

The CDR3 DNA sequence: TGTGCCAGCAGCACCCCCCGCCAGGGGGCGCAGGGCAATCAGCCCCAGCATTTT. Translating gives CASSTPRQGAQGNQPQHF. The V and J genes are TRBV7-2 and TRBJ1-5, with 8 bases matching TRBD1. The CDR3 contains 18 residues. The germline V gene encodes CDR1 SGHTA and CDR2 FQGNSA. V shed 5 bases and J 2 bases; nucleotides not matched to a gene: 14.

This clone was recorded only once. The V gene is TRBV2, the J gene TRBJ2-3, with TRBD1 matching over 11 bases. V shed 6 bases, J shed 4 bases, and the junction held 9 bases outside the gene matches. The CDR3 runs to 16 residues. CDR1 SNHLY and CDR2 FYNNEI come from the germline V gene. Here the CDR3 reads CASRELDRGHADTQYF. The CDR3 coding sequence is TGTGCCAGCAGGGAACTGGACAGGGGGCACGCAGATACGCAGTATTTT.

The rearrangement links TRBV7-9 to TRBJ2-7; D possibly corresponds to TRBD1 (5 bases). Trimming pared 1 base from V and 1 base from J, leaving 11 bases between. Germline CDR1 reads SEHNR; CDR2 reads FQNEAQ (reference sequence). The CDR3 loop spans 15 amino acids. The CDR3 DNA follows: TGTGCCAGCAGCTTAGGGTTGACAGAATCCTACGAGCAGTACTTC. This translates into CASSLGLTESYEQYF.

The chain uses TRBV4-3 and TRBJ2-1; D is unclear. CDR3 length: 17 amino acids. Germline assignment: CDR1 LGHNA and CDR2 YSLEER. Deletions cut 0 bases from V and 0 bases from J, with 12 bases between. CDR3 DNA sequence: TGCGCCAGCAGCCAAGATCCGGCCTACAGCTCCTACAATGAGCAGTTCTTC. It encodes CASSQDPAYSSYNEQFF.

This clone was observed once. The DNA of the CDR3 is TGCGCCAGCAACACGGGAAGGGAGGGAGAGGGCGAGACCCAGTACTTC. Its translation is CASNTGREGEGETQYF. The chain employs TRBV5-1 and TRBJ2-5, with 7 bases lining up with TRBD2. Germline V gene data show CDR1 as SGHRS and CDR2 as YFSETQ. J was trimmed by 5 bases and V by 6 bases; bases with no gene match: 16. CDR3 length: 16 amino acids.

The chain links TRBV7-2 to TRBJ1-5; D not certain. This CDR3 contains 12 residues. V gave up 5 bases and J gave up 4 bases, with 6 bases separating them. CDR1 SGHTA and CDR2 FQGNSA come from the germline V gene. In nucleotides, the CDR3 is TGTGCCAGCAGCCAGATGAATCAGCCCCAGCATTTT. Encoded protein: CASSQMNQPQHF.

The gene calls are TRBV4-3 and TRBJ2-1; D gene unclear. Germline loops: CDR1 LGHNA, CDR2 YSLEER. V gave up 1 base and J gave up 8 bases, with 15 bases separating them. The CDR3 runs to 15 residues. CDR3 loop: CASSQGSSLSHEQFF. For the CDR3, the DNA is TGCGCCAGCAGCCAAGGATCGTCCCTTTCTCATGAGCAGTTCTTC.